These T cell receptor beta chains were read from a single sample in a study of blood T cell repertoires in COVID-19. Sequencing was performed with immunoSEQ multiplex PCR; in TCRdb, only in-frame clones are kept and a portion is missing. The sample shows roughly 32,000 clones, about 90% of them seen only once. The material sequenced was peripheral blood. These receptors all stem from a man between 65 and 85 years old with active or convalescent COVID-19. The CDR3 runs from the conserved cysteine through the conserved F or W. Each record gives: D gene, V gene, J gene, clone size, CDR3 protein, CDR3 DNA. A D gene is named only where the DNA matches it firmly. Size tells how often a clone was seen (once, few, many) or the class of an expanded clone, and some rows leave it out.

D gene: TRBD1
V gene: TRBV12-3/TRBV12-4
J gene: TRBJ2-5
clone size: -
CDR3 protein: CASLRTGQETQYF
CDR3 DNA: TGTGCCAGTCTCCGGACAGGCCAAGAGACCCAGTACTTC

D gene: -
V gene: TRBV7-9
J gene: TRBJ1-1
clone size: -
CDR3 protein: CASSRELNTEAFF
CDR3 DNA: TGTGCCAGCAGCCGGGAGCTGAACACTGAAGCTTTCTTT

D gene: TRBD2
V gene: TRBV5-6
J gene: TRBJ2-1
clone size: -
CDR3 protein: CASSPRGGDNEQFF
CDR3 DNA: TGTGCCAGCAGCCCTCGCGGGGGAGACAATGAGCAGTTCTTC

D gene: -
V gene: TRBV28
J gene: TRBJ2-7
clone size: -
CDR3 protein: CASSLIVGWGQPAYEQYF
CDR3 DNA: TGTGCCAGCAGTTTAATCGTCGGTTGGGGCCAGCCAGCCTACGAGCAGTACTTC

D gene: TRBD1
V gene: TRBV6-6
J gene: TRBJ1-1
clone size: -
CDR3 protein: CASSYPLGQGAGAFF
CDR3 DNA: TGTGCCAGCAGTTACCCTTTGGGACAGGGGGCTGGAGCTTTCTTT

D gene: -
V gene: TRBV7-9
J gene: TRBJ1-3
clone size: -
CDR3 protein: CASSPSSRGRGNTIYF
CDR3 DNA: TGTGCCAGCAGCCCCTCTTCTCGGGGGAGGGGAAACACCATATATTTT

D gene: TRBD1
V gene: TRBV5-1
J gene: TRBJ2-1
clone size: -
CDR3 protein: CASSLGTGDNEQFF
CDR3 DNA: TGCGCCAGCAGCTTGGGTACAGGGGACAATGAGCAGTTCTTC

D gene: -
V gene: TRBV27
J gene: TRBJ2-7
clone size: -
CDR3 protein: CASSLLQAPLYCQYF
CDR3 DNA: TGTGCCAGCAGCCTACTCCAGGCTCCCCTATATTGCCAGTACTTC

D gene: -
V gene: TRBV7-9
J gene: TRBJ1-1
clone size: -
CDR3 protein: CASSLGQNTEAFF
CDR3 DNA: TGTGCCAGCAGCTTGGGACAGAACACTGAAGCTTTCTTT

D gene: -
V gene: TRBV6-5
J gene: TRBJ2-7
clone size: -
CDR3 protein: CASSYSSAFSYEQYF
CDR3 DNA: TGTGCCAGCAGTTACTCGAGCGCTTTCTCCTACGAGCAGTACTTC

D gene: -
V gene: TRBV7-9
J gene: TRBJ1-4
clone size: -
CDR3 protein: CASSFIDRSTNEKLFF
CDR3 DNA: TGTGCCAGCAGCTTTATAGACAGATCAACTAATGAAAAACTGTTTTTT

D gene: -
V gene: TRBV6-5
J gene: TRBJ2-7
clone size: -
CDR3 protein: CASSYSGRGIYEQYF
CDR3 DNA: TGTGCCAGCAGTTACTCGGGCAGGGGCATCTACGAGCAGTACTTC

D gene: TRBD1
V gene: TRBV7-9
J gene: TRBJ1-2
clone size: -
CDR3 protein: CASSPGTGGRDGYTF
CDR3 DNA: TGTGCCAGCAGCCCCGGGACAGGGGGGCGAGATGGCTACACCTTC

D gene: -
V gene: TRBV20-1
J gene: TRBJ1-1
clone size: few
CDR3 protein: CSASGQGRTEAFF
CDR3 DNA: TGCAGTGCTAGTGGGCAGGGCCGGACTGAAGCTTTCTTT

D gene: -
V gene: TRBV11-2
J gene: TRBJ1-1
clone size: -
CDR3 protein: CASSGQWNTEAFF
CDR3 DNA: TGTGCCAGCAGCGGTCAGTGGAACACTGAAGCTTTCTTT

D gene: TRBD1
V gene: TRBV12-5
J gene: TRBJ1-2
clone size: -
CDR3 protein: CASGSRTRTGNYGYTF
CDR3 DNA: TGTGCTAGTGGTTCGAGAACACGGACAGGGAACTATGGCTACACCTTC

D gene: TRBD1
V gene: TRBV6-6
J gene: TRBJ2-2
clone size: -
CDR3 protein: CASSPSRDRPLTGELFF
CDR3 DNA: TGTGCCAGCAGTCCCTCCCGGGACAGACCTTTAACCGGGGAGCTGTTTTTT

D gene: TRBD1
V gene: TRBV10-2
J gene: TRBJ2-7
clone size: few
CDR3 protein: CASTPSKVQGEYF
CDR3 DNA: TGCGCCAGCACCCCCTCAAAGGTCCAGGGGGAGTACTTC

D gene: -
V gene: TRBV5-1
J gene: TRBJ2-5
clone size: -
CDR3 protein: CASSTEQGHQETQYF
CDR3 DNA: TGCGCCAGCAGCACAGAACAGGGACACCAAGAGACCCAGTACTTC

D gene: TRBD2
V gene: TRBV5-1
J gene: TRBJ2-5
clone size: -
CDR3 protein: CASSFGSSGRQVETQYF
CDR3 DNA: TGCGCCAGCAGCTTTGGGTCTAGCGGGAGGCAGGTAGAGACCCAGTACTTC

D gene: -
V gene: TRBV7-9
J gene: TRBJ1-5
clone size: -
CDR3 protein: CASSSSRGNGNQPQHF
CDR3 DNA: TGTGCCAGCAGCTCTAGTCGGGGAAATGGCAATCAGCCCCAGCATTTT

D gene: -
V gene: TRBV5-1
J gene: TRBJ1-1
clone size: -
CDR3 protein: CASSSRTGNTEAFF
CDR3 DNA: TGCGCCAGCAGCTCGAGAACTGGGAACACTGAAGCTTTCTTT

D gene: -
V gene: TRBV6-6
J gene: TRBJ2-1
clone size: once
CDR3 protein: CASSPVGANYNEQFF
CDR3 DNA: TGTGCCAGCAGCCCCGTGGGCGCAAACTACAATGAGCAGTTCTTC

D gene: -
V gene: TRBV29-1
J gene: TRBJ1-2
clone size: -
CDR3 protein: CSAQRANYGYTF
CDR3 DNA: TGCAGTGCTCAGCGAGCTAACTATGGCTACACCTTC

D gene: -
V gene: TRBV5-1
J gene: TRBJ1-3
clone size: -
CDR3 protein: CASSLAQGGNTIYF
CDR3 DNA: TGCGCCAGCAGCTTGGCCCAGGGTGGAAACACCATATATTTT

D gene: -
V gene: TRBV7-9
J gene: TRBJ1-6
clone size: -
CDR3 protein: CASSLGEGRPPLHF
CDR3 DNA: TGTGCCAGCAGCCTCGGGGAGGGCCGACCACCCCTCCACTTT

D gene: TRBD1
V gene: TRBV6-5
J gene: TRBJ1-1
clone size: -
CDR3 protein: CASSHGQGATEAFF
CDR3 DNA: TGTGCCAGCAGTCATGGACAGGGGGCGACTGAAGCTTTCTTT

D gene: -
V gene: TRBV20-1
J gene: TRBJ2-1
clone size: -
CDR3 protein: CSASRGLDNEQFF
CDR3 DNA: TGCAGTGCTAGTCGGGGGTTGGACAATGAGCAGTTCTTC

D gene: -
V gene: TRBV10-1
J gene: TRBJ2-6
clone size: -
CDR3 protein: CASSGGRTGANVLTF
CDR3 DNA: TGCGCCAGCAGTGGCGGCAGAACTGGGGCCAACGTCCTGACTTTC

D gene: -
V gene: TRBV6-5
J gene: TRBJ1-1
clone size: -
CDR3 protein: CASSYSEGSTEAFF
CDR3 DNA: TGTGCCAGCAGTTACTCGGAGGGTAGCACTGAAGCTTTCTTT

D gene: -
V gene: TRBV29-1
J gene: TRBJ2-3
clone size: -
CDR3 protein: CSASRDSTDTQYF
CDR3 DNA: TGCTCGGCTAGCCGGGACTCTACAGATACGCAGTATTTT

D gene: -
V gene: TRBV5-4
J gene: TRBJ2-2
clone size: -
CDR3 protein: CASSSFTGELFF
CDR3 DNA: TGTGCCAGCAGCTCCTTCACCGGGGAGCTGTTTTTT

D gene: -
V gene: TRBV28
J gene: TRBJ2-1
clone size: once
CDR3 protein: CASASELGLEFF
CDR3 DNA: TGTGCCAGTGCGTCGGAACTAGGCTTGGAATTCTTC

D gene: TRBD2
V gene: TRBV6-5
J gene: TRBJ2-1
clone size: -
CDR3 protein: CASSYAGLAGNNEQFF
CDR3 DNA: TGTGCCAGCAGTTACGCCGGACTAGCGGGTAACAATGAGCAGTTCTTC

D gene: TRBD1
V gene: TRBV5-5
J gene: TRBJ1-2
clone size: -
CDR3 protein: CASSLASGQTYGYTF
CDR3 DNA: TGTGCCAGCAGCTTGGCCTCGGGACAGACCTATGGCTACACCTTC

D gene: TRBD1
V gene: TRBV27
J gene: TRBJ1-1
clone size: -
CDR3 protein: CASSFWGRGRADTEAFF
CDR3 DNA: TGTGCCAGCAGTTTTTGGGGCAGGGGGCGAGCCGACACTGAAGCTTTCTTT

D gene: TRBD1
V gene: TRBV30
J gene: TRBJ1-2
clone size: once
CDR3 protein: CAWDQTGENYGYTF
CDR3 DNA: TGTGCCTGGGACCAGACAGGGGAGAACTATGGCTACACCTTC

D gene: TRBD1
V gene: TRBV2
J gene: TRBJ1-5
clone size: -
CDR3 protein: CASRTTGTGNQPQHF
CDR3 DNA: TGTGCCAGCAGGACCACCGGGACAGGGAATCAGCCCCAGCATTTT

D gene: -
V gene: TRBV11-2
J gene: TRBJ2-3
clone size: -
CDR3 protein: CASSNVGGTQYF
CDR3 DNA: TGTGCCAGCAGCAACGTTGGGGGGACGCAGTATTTT

D gene: TRBD1
V gene: TRBV2
J gene: TRBJ1-4
clone size: few
CDR3 protein: CASGDRGSPNEKLFF
CDR3 DNA: TGTGCCAGCGGAGACAGGGGGTCGCCGAATGAAAAACTGTTTTTT

D gene: -
V gene: TRBV15
J gene: TRBJ2-5
clone size: -
CDR3 protein: CATSKATGTLVETQYF
CDR3 DNA: TGTGCCACCAGCAAAGCTACCGGGACTCTGGTTGAGACCCAGTACTTC